The clone carrying this T cell receptor beta chain has a handful of counts. As yet, its antigen is unknown. This entry belongs to a study of T cells after yellow fever vaccination. Germline loops: CDR1 SGHRS, CDR2 YFSETQ. The trim removed 4 bases at V and 4 bases at J, leaving 3 bases unmatched. CDR3 length: 14 residues. Whole-study results and caveats: CD4 and CD8 compartments shared a small share of clonotypes, likely from convergent recombination.

It was through 5'RACE template switching that TCR cDNA was made, with a universal primer site and UMIs added. MiXCR, applied by TCRdb to the 5' RACE reads, yields one record per CDR3 protein. The sample has 500,000 to 550,000 distinct CDR3 sequences, roughly 22% seen once. The TCR was taken from a man younger than 30 who received the YFV17D yellow fever vaccine. The rearrangement links TRBV5-1 to TRBJ1-4, with 8 bases fitting TRBD1. The material was PBMCs, obtained roughly 20 days after the first yellow fever vaccination. DNA for the CDR3: TGCGCCAGCAGCCTTACAGGGGGTAATGAAAAACTGTTTTTT. This sequence encodes CASSLTGGNEKLFF. Supplemented by reference TRBV5-1 and TRBJ1-4, the full variable domain reads KAGVTQTPRYLIKTRGQQVTLSCSPISGHRSVSWYQQTPGQGLQFLFEYFSETQRNKGNFPGRFSGRQFSNSRSEMNVSTLELGDSALYLCASSLTGGNEKLFFGSGTQLSVL.